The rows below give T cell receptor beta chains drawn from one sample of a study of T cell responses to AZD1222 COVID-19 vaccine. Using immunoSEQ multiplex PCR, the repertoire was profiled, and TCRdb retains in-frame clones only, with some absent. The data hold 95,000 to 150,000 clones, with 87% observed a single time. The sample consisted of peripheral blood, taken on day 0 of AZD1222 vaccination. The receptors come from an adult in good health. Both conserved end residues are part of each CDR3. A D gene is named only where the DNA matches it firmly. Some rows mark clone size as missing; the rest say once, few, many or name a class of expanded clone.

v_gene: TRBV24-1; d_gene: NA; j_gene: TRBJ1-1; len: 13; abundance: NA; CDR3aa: CATNQTGNTEAFF; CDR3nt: TGTGCCACCAACCAGACAGGGAACACTGAAGCTTTCTTT
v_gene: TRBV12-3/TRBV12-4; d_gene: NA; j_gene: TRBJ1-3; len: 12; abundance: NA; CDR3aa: CAMVGGGNTIYF; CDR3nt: TGTGCTATGGTAGGGGGAGGAAACACCATATATTTT
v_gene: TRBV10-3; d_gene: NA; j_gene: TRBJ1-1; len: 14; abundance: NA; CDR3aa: CAISEYRSNTEAFF; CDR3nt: TGTGCCATCAGTGAGTATCGGTCGAACACTGAAGCTTTCTTT
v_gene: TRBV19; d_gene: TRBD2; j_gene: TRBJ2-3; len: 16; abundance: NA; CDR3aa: CASSSGLAGNTDTQYF; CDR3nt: TGTGCCAGTAGTTCGGGACTAGCGGGGAACACAGATACGCAGTATTTT
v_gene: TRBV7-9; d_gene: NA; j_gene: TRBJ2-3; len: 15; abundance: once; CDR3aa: CASSLRPATEDTQYF; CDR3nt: TGTGCCAGCAGCTTACGGCCGGCGACGGAAGATACGCAGTATTTT
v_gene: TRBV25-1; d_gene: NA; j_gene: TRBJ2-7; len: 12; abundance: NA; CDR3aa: CASSEGSYEQYF; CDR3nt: TGTGCCAGCAGTGAAGGTTCCTACGAGCAGTACTTC
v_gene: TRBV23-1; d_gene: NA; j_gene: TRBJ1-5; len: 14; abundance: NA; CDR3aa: CASSLTGWDQPQHF; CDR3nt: TGCGCCAGCAGTCTGACAGGATGGGATCAGCCCCAGCATTTT
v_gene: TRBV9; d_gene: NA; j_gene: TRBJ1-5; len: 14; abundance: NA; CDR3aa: CASSTDGFNQPQHF; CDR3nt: TGTGCCAGCAGCACGGACGGATTCAATCAGCCCCAGCATTTT
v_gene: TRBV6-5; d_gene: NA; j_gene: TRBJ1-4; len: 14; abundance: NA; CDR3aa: CASSPVGDPEKLFF; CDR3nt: TGTGCCAGCAGCCCCGTGGGGGACCCTGAAAAACTGTTTTTT
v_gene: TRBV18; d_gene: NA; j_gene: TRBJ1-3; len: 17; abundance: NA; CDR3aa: CASSPPNRPHSGNTIYF; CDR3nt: TGTGCCAGCTCACCACCGAATAGGCCCCACTCTGGAAACACCATATATTTT